The sequence of this TCR beta chain was determined in a study of chemoradiotherapy in HPV16-positive cancers (dated by TCRdb to 2021 to 2024). Broadly, across the study: Functional T-cell assays on cells from two HPV16-positive patients defined candidate HPV-specific T-cell clones and common TCR motifs. The study asked whether T-cell immunity against the HPV oncoproteins E6 and E7 changes during chemoradiotherapy and whether it affects survival. The candidate HPV-specific TCRs and motifs were then tracked in TCR repertoires from around 86 patients with HPV-related cancers.

Looking up the germline V gene yields CDR1 SGHDT and CDR2 YYEEEE. The CDR3 spans 12 residues, from the cysteine through the phenylalanine. The kept DNA is CDR3 alone, 36 bases in frame from the first base. The trim is 0 bases for V and 3 bases for J, with a gap of 0 bases between the germline ends. Repertoires were sampled multiple times during chemoradiotherapy, which allowed clonal expansion in the tumor microenvironment to be followed. This clone came up once. Its antigen remains undetermined. No much larger clone is present one base from it, and per-base qualities are unavailable. What the research found in general, with its limitations: Expansion of candidate HPV-specific clones and E7-related TCR motifs was observed in the tumor microenvironment during treatment, whereas no such expansion was observed for non-HPV-specific T cells. Only two HPV16-positive patients were used to derive the functional definition of HPV-specific T cells, and the survival association was reported for HPV16-positive patients. Among HPV16-positive patients, expansion of HPV-responsive T cells during chemoradiotherapy was associated with better recurrence-free survival.

Library generation was performed with the immunoSEQ multiplex PCR assay. TCRdb took over this immuneACCESS table, retaining in-frame rearrangements with V and J assigned. Such tables are incomplete; in checked studies, under half of the missing clones stem from an unresolved V gene, and the remainder is unexplained. This sample gives several thousand clones in total; approximately 79% of them show up just once. Under 9.5% of the sample belongs to the ten largest clones. Sequencing was performed on tumor tissue, taken from a patient who underwent chemoradiotherapy. The chain employs TRBV5-6 and TRBJ2-2; no D segment can be confidently identified. This clonotype was obtained from a human donor with HPV-associated anogenital cancer. The CDR3 here reads CASSLDTGELFF. The sequenced DNA: TGTGCCAGCAGCTTGGACACCGGGGAGCTGTTTTTT.